The text below deals with one TCR beta chain. Its cognate antigen is unknown. TCRdb passed the PCR reads through MiXCR, listing each CDR3 protein once. The sample yields over 600,000 distinct CDR3 sequences, just under 20% seen once. Germline V gene lookup returns CDR1 MNHEY and CDR2 SMNVEV (reference sequence). V shed 2 bases and J shed 5 bases, with 18 bases lying between them. This CDR3 spans 16 amino acids. These data originate in a study of molecular identifiers for immune sequencing clone quantification. Study-level points and caveats: The share of molecules held by clones above 20 RNA copies was over 99% in effector cells and under 1% in naive cells. Jurkat TCR RNA spiked in from one cell (amid approximately 1 million naive cells) was reportedly detectable.

Sequencing used naive CD8+ T cells from blood, with Jurkat cell RNA spiked in. As to subset: FACS-sorted CD8+CD4-CCR7+CD45RA+ naive T cells. This receptor was obtained from a human donor in good health. Some libraries in this study had Jurkat cell RNA spiked in. The chain recombines TRBV27 with TRBJ2-5; possible D gene TRBD2, 5 bases. The CDR3 DNA sequence: TGTGCCAGCAGTTTAGGAGCGGCACCTACTAGGGAGACCCAGTACTTC. This codes for CASSLGAAPTRETQYF.